This TCR beta chain was obtained from a study of early T cells in non-severe SARS-CoV-2 infection. V was pared by 6 bases and J by 5 bases, with 7 bases of the junction left unmatched. CDR3 length: 14 residues. Germline V gives CDR1 LNHDA, CDR2 SQIVND (reference sequence). TCRdb re-derived calls from the 5' RACE reads in MiXCR, one entry per CDR3 protein. The repertoire holds roughly 100,000 distinct CDR3 sequences, with about an eighth as singletons. The chain has TRBV19 and TRBJ2-1; 7 bases are a match to TRBD2. The receptor was derived from an adult who was a healthcare worker with PCR-confirmed SARS-CoV-2 infection or an uninfected control (not recorded which). Sequenced input: whole blood. The chain's CDR3 is CASSYTSVNNEQFF. CDR3 in DNA: TGTGCCAGTAGCTATACTAGCGTCAACAATGAGCAGTTCTTC.